A single sample is the source of the 11 T cell receptor beta chains below, sequenced in a study of shared clonotypes between healthy human individuals. Generated by immunoSEQ multiplex PCR, the TCRdb table keeps only in-frame clones and is missing some. Of about 520,000 clones in the sample, almost 80% were seen once. Sequencing input: PBMCs. The receptors derive from a woman between 40 and 50 years old in good health. Some clones in this sample may be carry-over from other donors' samples.

The chain has TRBV5-4 and TRBJ2-3; 8 nucleotides align to TRBD1. Germline CDR1 and CDR2: SGHNT and YYREEE (reference sequence). V shed 2 bases and J 2 bases; nucleotides not matched to a gene: 7. The CDR3 loop spans 16 amino acids. The CDR3 protein is CASSFGGTGDTDTQYF. Here the CDR3 DNA reads TGTGCCAGCAGCTTCGGAGGGACAGGCGACACAGATACGCAGTATTTT.

CDR3 residues: CASSLRTNTGELFF. The CDR3 coding sequence is TGCGCCAGCAGCCTTAGAACGAACACCGGGGAGCTGTTTTTT. This chain uses TRBV4-3 with TRBJ2-2; D call uncertain. Germline CDR1 reads LGHNA; CDR2 reads YSLEER. V was shortened by 4 bases and J by 0 bases, with 6 bases between the two germline ends. This CDR3 comprises 14 residues.

V usage is TRBV28 and J usage is TRBJ2-1; 10 bases agree with TRBD1. Trimming at V came to 4 bases and at J to 3 bases, leaving 6 bases not matched to a gene. Per germline, CDR1 MDHEN and CDR2 SYDVKM. The CDR3 spans 16 residues. The chain's CDR3 is CASSSLDRGNYNEQFF. The CDR3 nucleotides are TGTGCCAGCAGTTCTCTGGACAGGGGGAACTACAATGAGCAGTTCTTC.

Turning to this clone: Other DNA variants within this sample encode the same CDR3. This chain uses TRBV10-2 with TRBJ1-2; D gene ambiguous. The V gene lost 2 bases and the J gene lost 3 bases, with 4 bases spanning the gap. CDR3 length: 12 amino acids. Looked up from germline, CDR1 is WSHSY and CDR2 is SAAADI. CDR3 sequence: CASSERDYGYTF. Written as DNA, the CDR3 is TGCGCCAGCAGTGAGCGGGACTATGGCTACACCTTC.

This sequence joins TRBV19 and TRBJ1-1; 7 bases match TRBD1. Germline V gene lookup returns CDR1 LNHDA and CDR2 SQIVND (reference sequence). The CDR3 spans 13 residues. V trimming: 9 bases; J trimming: 5 bases; junction bases outside the gene matches: 9. This CDR3 reads CASRQGGATEAFF. Written as DNA, the CDR3 is TGTGCCAGCAGACAGGGTGGGGCGACTGAAGCTTTCTTT.

The genes are TRBV9 and TRBJ2-2; D might be TRBD2 (6 bases). Germline CDR1 is SGDLS and CDR2 is YYNGEE. The germline V and J ends were trimmed by 3 bases and 6 bases, with 24 bases remaining between them. This CDR3 comprises 18 residues. Written as DNA, the CDR3 is TGTGCCAGCAGCGAGGCCCGAAAAAGGTATGGCGGGGCCGGGGAGCTGTTTTTT. Its protein is CASSEARKRYGGAGELFF.

The genes are TRBV18 and TRBJ2-3; D is undetermined. The CDR3 length is 14 residues. Germline lookup yields CDR1 KGHSH and CDR2 LQKENI. Trimming cost V 3 bases and J 1 base, with 8 bases left between them. This CDR3 reads CASSPVHRTDTQYF. CDR3 nucleotide sequence: TGTGCCAGCTCACCGGTCCACCGCACAGATACGCAGTATTTT.

V is TRBV7-2 and J is TRBJ2-3, with TRBD2 matching over 7 bases. The CDR3 runs to 16 residues. Germline V gene lookup returns CDR1 SGHTA and CDR2 FQGNSA. After removal of 2 bases from V and 3 bases from J, the junction contained 8 bases not matched to a gene. CDR3 sequence (DNA): TGTGCCAGCAGCTTATCCAGCGGGATAGGTACAGATACGCAGTATTTT. It is translated as CASSLSSGIGTDTQYF.

This sequence joins TRBV6-5 and TRBJ2-2, with D maybe TRBD1 (5 bases). CDR3 length: 15 amino acids. Trimming left V 5 bases short and J 1 base short, with 11 bases between. The germline CDR1 and CDR2 sequences are MNHEY and SVGAGI. CDR3 in DNA: TGTGCCAGCAGTCCCTGGGGCGGGAACACCGGGGAGCTGTTTTTT. Amino acids: CASSPWGGNTGELFF.

CDR3 sequence reads: CASSQDPGLASAYEQYF. CDR3 nucleotides: TGTGCCAGCAGCCAAGATCCCGGACTAGCGAGCGCCTACGAGCAGTACTTC. The chain combines TRBV4-2 with TRBJ2-7; 9 bases are shared with TRBD2. J lost 2 bases, V lost 0 bases, and 8 bases had no gene match. The CDR3 has 17 residues. Germline V CDR1 and CDR2: LGHNA, YNFKEQ.

Points on this clone: The sample holds other DNA sequences that translate to the same CDR3. The gene calls are TRBV5-1 and TRBJ2-7, with D perhaps given as TRBD1 or TRBD2 (6 bases each). CDR1 and CDR2 (germline): SGHRS, YFSETQ. Trimming pared 0 bases from V and 2 bases from J, leaving 9 bases between. The CDR3 totals 14 residues. CDR3 sequence reads: CASSLEGGPYEQYF. CDR3 DNA sequence: TGCGCCAGCAGCTTGGAGGGGGGACCCTACGAGCAGTACTTC.